What follows are 16 T cell receptor beta chains derived from one specimen sequenced in a study of CXCR3-negative and CXCR3-positive naive CD8 T cells. The authors prepared UMI-labeled TRB cDNA libraries by 5' RACE. From its re-call of the 5' RACE reads, TCRdb lists each CDR3 protein once, without DNA. The sample holds under 45,000 distinct CDR3 sequences. The source material was memory CD8+ T cells from blood. These receptors originate from a human donor in good health. Some clones in this sample may be carry-over from other donors' samples.

The chain joins TRBV29-1 to TRBJ2-5; TCRdb proposes TRBD2, but this gene call is untestable without DNA. There are 13 residues in the CDR3. Germline CDR1 reads SQVTM; CDR2 reads ANQGSEA. Here the CDR3 reads CSVGLAGFNEQFF.

The chain combines TRBV13 with TRBJ2-2; TCRdb lists TRBD2, though no DNA is available to test this call. This CDR3 contains 16 residues. Germline CDR1 PRHDT, CDR2 FYEKMQ (reference sequence). The CDR3 protein is CASSLRLAGNTGELFF.

The chain carries TRBV12-3 or TRBV12-4 and TRBJ2-7; absent DNA, TCRdb's TRBD1 call cannot be checked. The CDR3 has 14 amino acids. The CDR3 loop reads CASSLAGQKYEQYF.

The chain recombines TRBV15 with TRBJ2-4; TCRdb lists TRBD1, though no DNA is available to test this call. The CDR3 covers 15 residues. Germline V gene sequence: CDR1 LNHNV, CDR2 YYDKDF (reference sequence). The CDR3 loop is CATSRDDGSGDIQYF.

The rearrangement joins TRBV25-1 to TRBJ1-1; the TRBD1 assignment by TCRdb is unverifiable without DNA. This CDR3 contains 15 residues. Germline CDR1 MGHDK, CDR2 SYGVNS. The CDR3 sequence is CASSEPRTGRAEAFF.

V and J are TRBV27 and TRBJ2-1; the TRBD2 assignment by TCRdb is unverifiable without DNA. CDR3 length: 14 residues. CDR1 is MNHEY, CDR2 SMNVEV, per germline (reference sequence). The CDR3 spells CASTKASSHAEQFF.

The chain recombines TRBV11-2 with TRBJ1-2; the D call from TCRdb, TRBD1, cannot be confirmed without DNA. Per germline, CDR1 SGHAT and CDR2 FQNNGV. This CDR3 spans 15 amino acids. CDR3 region: CASSPRVQGPYGYTF.

The chain uses TRBV28 and TRBJ2-7; TCRdb indicates TRBD2, and absent DNA this call remains unverified. The CDR3 runs to 13 residues. CDR1 MDHEN and CDR2 SYDVKM come from the germline V gene. The CDR3 protein is CASSPRLVGEQYF.

V and J are TRBV7-6 and TRBJ2-5. The length of the CDR3 is 14 residues. Germline V lookup: CDR1 SGHVS, CDR2 FNYEAQ. CDR3 amino acids: CASTVDDTGETQYF.

This chain joins TRBV28 and TRBJ2-7; no DNA is available, so the TRBD1 call from TCRdb remains unchecked. Germline CDR1 reads MDHEN; CDR2 reads SYDVKM. This CDR3 has 17 amino acids. The chain's CDR3 is CASSFTAGTRDSYEQYF.

The rearrangement uses TRBV13 and TRBJ2-7. CDR3 length: 13 residues. Germline loops: CDR1 PRHDT, CDR2 FYEKMQ (reference sequence). The CDR3 is CASSLSLAYEQYF.

This sequence joins TRBV29-1 and TRBJ2-7. The germline V gene has CDR1 SQVTM and CDR2 ANQGSEA. This CDR3 is built from 12 residues. The CDR3 here is CSQASSSGEQYF.

This chain joins TRBV6-5 and TRBJ1-1; the D call from TCRdb, TRBD1, cannot be confirmed without DNA. The CDR3 has 13 residues. The germline V gene has CDR1 MNHEY and CDR2 SVGAGI. This CDR3 reads CASSYRGQGEAFF.

The gene calls are TRBV12-3 or TRBV12-4 and TRBJ2-5; TCRdb selects TRBD2, and the lack of DNA leaves this call unchecked. CDR3 length equals 14 residues. Here the CDR3 reads CASRYLAGQETQYF.

The chain carries TRBV3-1 and TRBJ2-1; TCRdb's assignment of TRBD2 cannot be checked, as there is no DNA. Germline V gene data show CDR1 as LGHDT and CDR2 as YNNKEL (reference sequence). This CDR3 has 20 amino acids. The CDR3 is CASSQDSGDLAGALYNEQFF.

The CDR3: CASSYYLQGIQAYEQYF. The chain employs TRBV6-6 and TRBJ2-7; TCRdb's assignment of TRBD1 cannot be checked, as there is no DNA. The length of the CDR3 is 17 residues. Germline-derived CDR1 and CDR2 are MNHNY and SVGAGI (reference sequence).